Below, 32 T cell receptor beta chains from the same sample are listed, as sequenced in a study of blood T cell repertoires in COVID-19. Clones were sequenced by immunoSEQ multiplex PCR, and TCRdb holds only the in-frame ones, with some missing. The sample shows more than 90,000 clones, about 81% of them seen only once. Material for sequencing was peripheral blood. The receptors derive from a man older than 75 with acute or convalescent COVID-19.

The rearrangement links TRBV5-8 to TRBJ2-6; 11 bases align to TRBD1. The CDR3 consists of 17 residues. V lost 3 bases and J lost 0; bases outside the gene matches: 2. The germline gives CDR1 SGHTS, CDR2 YDEGEE. DNA of the CDR3: TGTGCCAGCAGCTCCGGGACAGGGGGCTCTGGGGCCAACGTCCTGACTTTC. It translates to CASSSGTGGSGANVLTF.

The chain carries TRBV2 and TRBJ1-5, with 7 bases aligning to TRBD1. Germline lookup yields CDR1 SNHLY and CDR2 FYNNEI. The V and J ends lost 7 bases and 7 bases, in that order; junction bases with no gene match: 10. The CDR3 is 14 residues long. The CDR3 loop is CASTLNDRDQPQHF. The CDR3 nucleotides read TGTGCCAGCACCCTAAACGACAGGGACCAGCCCCAGCATTTT. Complete variable domain (other parts from reference TRBV2 and TRBJ1-5): EPEVTQTPSHQVTQMGQEVILRCVPISNHLYFYWYRQILGQKVEFLVSFYNNEISEKSEIFDDQFSVERPDGSNFTLKIRSTKLEDSAMYFCASTLNDRDQPQHFGDGTRLSIL.

V is TRBV9 and J is TRBJ2-1; 7 positions match TRBD2. The CDR3 totals 14 residues. V lost 4 bases and J lost 2; bases outside the gene matches: 3. CDR1 is SGDLS, CDR2 YYNGEE, per germline. CDR3: CASSTSDTYNEQFF. The CDR3, as DNA: TGTGCCAGCAGCACTAGCGATACCTACAATGAGCAGTTCTTC.

This sequence joins TRBV28 and TRBJ2-1; TRBD1 agrees at 7 bases. Germline V gene data show CDR1 as MDHEN and CDR2 as SYDVKM. The CDR3 spans 16 residues. Losses at the gene ends were 10 bases for V and 6 bases for J; bases not matched to a gene: 18. CDR3 loop: CATLDRDRVLGNEQFF. As DNA, the CDR3 is TGTGCCACCCTAGATCGAGACAGGGTCCTGGGCAATGAGCAGTTCTTC.

The chain recombines TRBV14 with TRBJ1-2; weak D call: TRBD1 (6 bases). The CDR3 is 11 residues long. V was clipped by 6 bases and J by 8 bases, with 10 bases between them. Looked up from germline, CDR1 is SGHDN and CDR2 is FVKESK. The CDR3 DNA reads TGTGCCAGCAGGGCCAGGGGCGGCTACACCTTC. This codes for CASRARGGYTF.

This chain links TRBV7-6 with TRBJ1-3, with D perhaps matching TRBD1 (5 bases). The CDR3 loop spans 15 amino acids. Trimming took off 3 bases at V and 14 bases at J, with 23 bases between the two ends. Germline V lookup: CDR1 SGHVS, CDR2 FNYEAQ. The CDR3 DNA is TGTGCCAGCAGCTTTAGATCCGGGGGAGAAAGCCTGTTATATTTT. Its protein product is CASSFRSGGESLLYF.

In nucleotides, the CDR3 is TGTGCCAGCAGCTTAGATCGGTACAATGAGCAGTTCTTC. It specifies CASSLDRYNEQFF. The chain is built from TRBV7-2 and TRBJ2-1; no definite D call. V lost 1 base and J 4 bases, leaving 5 bases between the germline ends. Per the germline V gene, CDR1 is SGHTA and CDR2 is FQGNSA. The CDR3 sequence is 13 residues long. The whole variable domain, filled in from reference TRBV7-2 and TRBJ2-1, reads GAGVSQSPSNKVTEKGKDVELRCDPISGHTALYWYRQSLGQGLEFLIYFQGNSAPDKSGLPSDRFSAERTGGSVSTLTIQRTQQEDSAVYLCASSLDRYNEQFFGPGTRLTVL.

The V and J genes are TRBV6-2 or TRBV6-3 and TRBJ2-5, with D possibly TRBD1 on 5 matching bases. Per the germline V gene, CDR1 is MNHEY and CDR2 is SVGEGT. The length of the CDR3 is 14 residues. The germline V and J ends were trimmed by 6 bases and 0 bases, with 11 bases remaining between them. The DNA for the CDR3 is TGTGCCAGCAGCCTCCGACAGTACCAAGAGACCCAGTACTTC. As protein: CASSLRQYQETQYF.

V usage is TRBV11-2 and J usage is TRBJ2-2, with 14 bases aligning to TRBD2. Germline V gives CDR1 SGHAT, CDR2 FQNNGV. The V segment lost 1 base and the J segment 7 bases; nucleotides outside the gene matches: 5. The CDR3 sequence is 17 residues long. The DNA for the CDR3 is TGTGCCAGCAGCTTAGTGACTAGCGGGGGGGCTGACGGGGAGCTGTTTTTT. This codes for CASSLVTSGGADGELFF.

V and J are TRBV5-5 and TRBJ1-6, with 9 bases that match TRBD1. V shed 4 bases and J 5 bases; nucleotides not matched to a gene: 7. The CDR3 has 16 residues. Germline V gene sequence: CDR1 SGHKS, CDR2 YYEKEE (reference sequence). DNA of the CDR3: TGTGCCAGCAGCGGAGGGACAGGGCTGAATAATTCACCCCTCCACTTT. Its translation: CASSGGTGLNNSPLHF.

There are a few counts of this clone. The chain carries TRBV2 and TRBJ1-5; the D is unclear. V was shortened by 7 bases and J by 2 bases, with 21 bases between the two germline ends. The CDR3 has 17 residues. Germline CDR1 and CDR2: SNHLY and FYNNEI. DNA of the CDR3: TGTGCCAGCATGCCAAGAGTCCCTGTAAATGGCAATCAGCCCCAGCATTTT. It is translated as CASMPRVPVNGNQPQHF.

This chain connects TRBV24-1 to TRBJ1-1; no clear D gene. Germline V CDR1 and CDR2: KGHDR, SFDVKD. V shed 4 bases and J shed 4 bases, with 15 bases lying between them. CDR3 length equals 15 residues. CDR3 sequence reads: CATSDPTQPGTEAFF. In DNA, the CDR3 is TGTGCCACCAGTGACCCGACTCAACCGGGCACTGAAGCTTTCTTT.

V gene TRBV11-2 combines with J gene TRBJ1-4; D possibly corresponds to TRBD1 (6 bases). The CDR3 consists of 16 residues. Deletions cut 1 base from V and 4 bases from J, with 13 bases between. CDR1 and CDR2 from the germline V gene are SGHAT and FQNNGV. The DNA for the CDR3 is TGTGCCAGCAGCTTAGTCCGGACAGCTTATAATGAAAAACTGTTTTTT. Protein: CASSLVRTAYNEKLFF.

The chain recombines TRBV5-8 with TRBJ2-1; 7 nucleotides align to TRBD1. The V gene's germline CDR1 is SGHTS and CDR2 YDEGEE. V was pared by 6 bases and J by 3 bases, with 15 bases of the junction left unmatched. This CDR3 region has 17 residues. DNA of the CDR3: TGTGCCAGCACCGCCGGGACAGTACTTTCCGTCTACAATGAGCAGTTCTTC. This sequence encodes CASTAGTVLSVYNEQFF.

A remark on this clone: Other DNA sequences within the sample encode an identical CDR3. The rearrangement links TRBV5-1 to TRBJ2-2; D unclear. This CDR3 is 13 amino acids long. Germline CDR1 SGHRS, CDR2 YFSETQ. The V gene lost 1 base and the J gene lost 4 bases, with 5 bases spanning the gap. This CDR3 is CASSLSVTGELFF. In nucleotides, the CDR3 is TGCGCCAGCAGCTTGTCGGTCACCGGGGAGCTGTTTTTT.

The chain uses TRBV12-3 or TRBV12-4 and TRBJ2-3, with D possibly matching TRBD2 (6 bases). Trimming removed 10 bases at V and 4 bases at J, with 9 bases between. The CDR3 consists of 11 residues. The CDR3 here is CATAGPDTQYF. CDR3 nucleotide sequence: TGTGCCACCGCGGGGCCAGATACGCAGTATTTT.

The chain joins TRBV28 to TRBJ2-7; D gene ambiguous. Trimming removed 8 bases from V and 3 bases from J, with 14 bases in between. This CDR3 has 13 amino acids. Germline values: CDR1 MDHEN, CDR2 SYDVKM. The CDR3 here is CASQRLQIYEQYF. CDR3 nucleotides: TGTGCCAGCCAACGATTACAGATCTACGAGCAGTACTTC.

With respect to this clone: In the same sample, other DNA sequences code for this CDR3. The genes are TRBV27 and TRBJ2-7; the D gene is possibly TRBD2 (5 bases). V lost 6 bases, J lost 2 bases, and 5 bases lay in between. The CDR3 consists of 11 residues. Germline values: CDR1 MNHEY, CDR2 SMNVEV (reference sequence). CDR3 nucleotide sequence: TGTGCCAGCAGGGGAGCCTACGAGCAGTACTTC. This translates into CASRGAYEQYF.

This chain connects TRBV2 to TRBJ1-3; no reliable D call. Trimming stripped 1 base from V and 3 bases from J, with 16 bases between. This CDR3 region has 17 residues. The germline CDR1 and CDR2 sequences are SNHLY and FYNNEI. As DNA, the CDR3 is TGTGCCAGCAGTGAAGTGTCAGGCCGGACTGATGGAAACACCATATATTTT. Translation: CASSEVSGRTDGNTIYF.

This clone was detected only a few times. This rearrangement joins TRBV12-5 to TRBJ1-1; a weak D match, TRBD1 (5 bases). Germline V gene sequence: CDR1 LGHNT, CDR2 FRNRAP. The CDR3 consists of 14 residues. Trimming removed 6 bases from V and 0 bases from J, with 11 bases in between. Written as DNA, the CDR3 is TGTGCTAGTGGCCTGGACATCTTGAACACTGAAGCTTTCTTT. Translation gives CASGLDILNTEAFF.

V gene TRBV20-1 combines with J gene TRBJ1-5; D might be TRBD1 (5 bases). The CDR3 totals 15 residues. V dropped 3 bases and J dropped 3 bases, with 15 bases sitting between them. The germline gives CDR1 DFQATT, CDR2 SNEGSKA (reference sequence). CDR3 amino acids: CSASPGKGFNQPQHF. In nucleotides, the CDR3 is TGCAGTGCTAGTCCAGGGAAGGGGTTCAATCAGCCCCAGCATTTT.

This clone was picked up a small number of times. The CDR3 spells CASSINGFQPQHF. The CDR3 coding sequence is TGTGCCAGTAGTATTAACGGTTTTCAGCCCCAGCATTTT. The chain couples TRBV19 to TRBJ1-5, with unresolved D. Germline V lookup: CDR1 LNHDA, CDR2 SQIVND (reference sequence). The CDR3 is made up of 13 amino acids. The ends were cut back, 3 bases at V and 6 bases at J, with 9 bases in the middle.

This clone was picked up one time. The V gene is TRBV20-1, the J gene TRBJ1-5; D unresolved. This CDR3 is built from 10 residues. V was cut by 1 base and J by 12 bases, with 7 bases left in between. Per germline, CDR1 DFQATT and CDR2 SNEGSKA (reference sequence). The CDR3 sequence is CSARGSDQHF. The CDR3 nucleotides are TGCAGTGCTAGAGGGAGCGACCAGCATTTT.

The chain links TRBV6-5 to TRBJ1-2; the D gene is possibly TRBD1 (5 bases). Germline lookup yields CDR1 MNHEY and CDR2 SVGAGI. The germline V and J ends were trimmed by 2 bases and 4 bases, with 11 bases remaining between them. This CDR3 spans 14 amino acids. The CDR3 region is CASSYAPGGYGYTF. In DNA, the CDR3 is TGTGCCAGCAGTTACGCCCCCGGGGGCTATGGCTACACCTTC.

This chain uses TRBV11-2 with TRBJ1-5; 7 positions match TRBD1. The CDR3 spans 13 residues. The germline CDR1 and CDR2 sequences are SGHAT and FQNNGV. The junction had 2 bases not matched to a gene; V was cut back by 5 bases and J by 4 bases. The CDR3 DNA is TGTGCCAGCAGCGCAGGGGGGAATCAGCCCCAGCATTTT. Translation gives CASSAGGNQPQHF.

The chain carries TRBV28 and TRBJ1-2, with 12 bases identical to TRBD1. The V gene's germline CDR1 is MDHEN and CDR2 SYDVKM. CDR3 length equals 16 residues. The J segment lost 6 bases and the V segment lost 2 bases, leaving 7 bases of the junction unmatched. CDR3 residues: CASSLRAGTGGHGYTF. In nucleotides, the CDR3 is TGTGCCAGCAGTTTAAGGGCCGGGACAGGGGGCCATGGCTACACCTTC.

V is TRBV7-2 and J is TRBJ1-5; tentative D call: TRBD1 (6 bases). The CDR3 spans 13 residues. From germline, CDR1 is SGHTA and CDR2 FQGNSA. V dropped 5 bases and J dropped 6 bases, with 11 bases sitting between them. The CDR3 sequence is CASSLDSFQPQHF. CDR3 DNA: TGTGCCAGCAGCCTGGACAGTTTTCAGCCCCAGCATTTT.

This chain links TRBV5-1 with TRBJ1-1, with D unresolved. V lost 0 bases, J lost 0 bases, and 9 bases lay in between. Looked up from germline, CDR1 is SGHRS and CDR2 is YFSETQ. The CDR3 consists of 15 residues. The CDR3 region is CASSLVSGVNTEAFF. Written as DNA, the CDR3 is TGCGCCAGCAGCTTGGTATCGGGAGTGAACACTGAAGCTTTCTTT. The full variable domain, rest sourced from reference TRBV5-1 and TRBJ1-1, is KAGVTQTPRYLIKTRGQQVTLSCSPISGHRSVSWYQQTPGQGLQFLFEYFSETQRNKGNFPGRFSGRQFSNSRSEMNVSTLELGDSALYLCASSLVSGVNTEAFFGQGTRLTVV.

The genes are TRBV6-6 and TRBJ2-7; 7 positions match TRBD2. The V gene end was trimmed by 0 bases and the J gene end by 1 base; junction bases not matched to a gene: 3. The CDR3 runs 15 residues. Looked up from germline, CDR1 is MNHNY and CDR2 is SVGAGI (reference sequence). CDR3 coding DNA: TGTGCCAGCAGTTACTCGGGGAGGGGTTCCTACGAGCAGTACTTC. It yields the protein CASSYSGRGSYEQYF.

This chain uses TRBV6-2 or TRBV6-3 with TRBJ1-1; D uncertain. Per the germline V gene, CDR1 is MNHEY and CDR2 is SVGEGT. V lost 0 bases to trimming and J lost 1 base, with 6 bases between them. The CDR3 contains 14 residues. The CDR3 DNA reads as TGTGCCAGCAGTTACTCGACGGGGAACACTGAAGCTTTCTTT. Protein: CASSYSTGNTEAFF.

The chain links TRBV30 to TRBJ2-5; D gene uncertain. Germline V gene data show CDR1 as GTSNPN and CDR2 as SVGIG (reference sequence). Trimming removed 2 bases at V and 1 base at J, with 8 bases between. The CDR3 consists of 13 residues. The CDR3 loop is CAWSPQRQETQYF. DNA of the CDR3: TGTGCCTGGAGTCCACAACGCCAAGAGACCCAGTACTTC.

This rearrangement joins TRBV9 to TRBJ2-2; the D is unclear. The V gene lost 7 bases and the J gene lost 1 base, with 8 bases spanning the gap. This CDR3 has 13 amino acids. Germline CDR1 reads SGDLS; CDR2 reads YYNGEE. Here the CDR3 reads CASRRGNTGELFF. The CDR3 coding sequence is TGTGCCAGCCGGCGCGGGAACACCGGGGAGCTGTTTTTT.